This T cell receptor beta chain was sequenced during a study of T cell changes during pregnancy in multiple sclerosis. Between the trimmed V and J ends, which lost 4 bases and 5 bases, there was a span of 11 bases. The CDR3 loop spans 13 amino acids. Germline loops: CDR1 SGHRS, CDR2 YFSETQ. Assay: immunoSEQ multiplex PCR; the TCRdb copy retains only in-frame clones and omits some. In the table there are about 20,000 clones, 70% to 90% of which are singletons. The sequence was collected from a female donor in good health, enrolled as a control in a pregnancy study. Sequenced here: CD8+ T cells from peripheral blood mononuclear cells, sampled in the second trimester of pregnancy. The V gene is TRBV5-1, the J gene TRBJ2-3; D might be TRBD2 (6 bases). The CDR3, as DNA: TGCGCCAGCAGCCCGGACGGGGGAGATACGCAGTATTTT. Its protein is CASSPDGGDTQYF.